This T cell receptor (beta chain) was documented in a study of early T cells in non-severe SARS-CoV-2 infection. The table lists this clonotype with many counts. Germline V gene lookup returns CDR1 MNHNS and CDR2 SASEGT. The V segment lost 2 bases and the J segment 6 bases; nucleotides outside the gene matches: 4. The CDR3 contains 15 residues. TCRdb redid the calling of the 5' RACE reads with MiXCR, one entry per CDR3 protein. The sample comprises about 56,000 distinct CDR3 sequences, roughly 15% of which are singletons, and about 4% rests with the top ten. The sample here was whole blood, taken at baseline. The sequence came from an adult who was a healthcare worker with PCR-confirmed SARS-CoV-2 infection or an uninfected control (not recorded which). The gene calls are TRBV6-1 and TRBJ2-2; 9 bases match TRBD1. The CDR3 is CASSEPGQGAGELFF. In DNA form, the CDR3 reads TGTGCCAGCAGTGAACCGGGACAGGGCGCCGGGGAGCTGTTTTTT.